This T cell receptor (beta chain) was retrieved from a study of T cell responses to AZD1222 COVID-19 vaccine. Overall study results and limits: Clonal diversity may have been underestimated, and the donors were mostly white British, with more females than males. At baseline, just a handful of AZD1222 recipients tested seropositive. An increase in Spike-specific TCR breadth and depth was observed after two AZD1222 doses.

In the case of this clone: Its target is not known.

CDR1 is MDHEN, CDR2 SYDVKM, per germline. The V and J ends lost 6 bases and 6 bases respectively, with 21 bases between them. The length of the CDR3 is 16 residues. Repertoires were generated with immunoSEQ multiplex PCR, while TCRdb's copy carries only in-frame clones and drops some. The profile covers 90,000 to 100,000 clones, with approximately 90% appearing a single time and approximately 2.8% taken by the ten largest. Sequencing used peripheral blood, obtained on day 0 of AZD1222 vaccination. The clonotype comes from an adult in good health. J is TRBJ2-1 and V is TRBV28, with D maybe TRBD1 (6 bases). CDR3 in DNA: TGTGCCAGCAGAGGATCGGGGCAGGGGTACGGCAATGAGCAGTTCTTC. Residues: CASRGSGQGYGNEQFF. The entire variable domain, with the rest obtained from reference TRBV28 and TRBJ2-1, is as follows: DVKVTQSSRYLVKRTGEKVFLECVQDMDHENMFWYRQDPGLGLRLIYFSYDVKMKEKGDIPEGYSVSREKKERFSLILESASTNQTSMYLCASRGSGQGYGNEQFFGPGTRLTVL.